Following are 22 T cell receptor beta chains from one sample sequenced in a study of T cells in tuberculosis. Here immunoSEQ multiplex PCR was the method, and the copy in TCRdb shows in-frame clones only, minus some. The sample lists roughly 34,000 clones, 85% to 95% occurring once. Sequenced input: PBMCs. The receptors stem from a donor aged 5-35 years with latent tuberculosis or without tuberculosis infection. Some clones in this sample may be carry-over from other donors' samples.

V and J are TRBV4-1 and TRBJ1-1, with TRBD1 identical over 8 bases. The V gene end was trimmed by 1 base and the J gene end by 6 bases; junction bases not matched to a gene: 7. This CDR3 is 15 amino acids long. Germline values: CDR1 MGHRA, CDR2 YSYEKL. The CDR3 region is CASSQAGQGAAEAFF. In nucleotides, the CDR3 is TGCGCCAGCAGCCAAGCGGGGCAGGGGGCGGCTGAAGCTTTCTTT.

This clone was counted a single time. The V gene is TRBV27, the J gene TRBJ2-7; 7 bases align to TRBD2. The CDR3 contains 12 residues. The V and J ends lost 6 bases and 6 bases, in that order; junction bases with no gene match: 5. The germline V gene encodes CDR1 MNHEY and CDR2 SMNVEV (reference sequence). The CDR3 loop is CASSRWGGEQYF. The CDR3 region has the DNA TGTGCCAGCAGCCGTTGGGGGGGCGAGCAGTACTTC.

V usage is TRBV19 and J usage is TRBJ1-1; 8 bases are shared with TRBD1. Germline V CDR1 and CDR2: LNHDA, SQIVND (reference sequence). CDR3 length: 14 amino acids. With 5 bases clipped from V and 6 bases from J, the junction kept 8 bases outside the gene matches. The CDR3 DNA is TGTGCCAGTAGTCTAACAGGGGGATGGCCTGAAGCTTTCTTT. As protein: CASSLTGGWPEAFF.

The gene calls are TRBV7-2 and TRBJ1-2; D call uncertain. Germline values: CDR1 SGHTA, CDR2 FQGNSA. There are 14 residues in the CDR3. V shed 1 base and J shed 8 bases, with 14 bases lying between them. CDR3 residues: CASSLVGPSLGYTF. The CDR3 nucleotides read TGTGCCAGCAGCTTAGTTGGGCCGTCCCTGGGCTACACCTTC.

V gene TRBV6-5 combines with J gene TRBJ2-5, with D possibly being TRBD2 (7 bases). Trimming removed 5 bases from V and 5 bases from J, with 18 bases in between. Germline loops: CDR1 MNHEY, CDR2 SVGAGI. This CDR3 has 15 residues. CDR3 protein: CASSRRGAGRETQYF. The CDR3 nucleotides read TGTGCCAGCAGTCGTCGGGGGGCGGGAAGGGAGACCCAGTACTTC.

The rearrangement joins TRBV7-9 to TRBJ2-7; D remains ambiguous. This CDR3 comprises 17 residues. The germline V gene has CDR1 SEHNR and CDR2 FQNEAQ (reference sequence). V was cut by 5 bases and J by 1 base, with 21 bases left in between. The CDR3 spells CASSPPDPGGSSYEQYF. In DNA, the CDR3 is TGTGCCAGCAGCCCCCCGGATCCCGGCGGTTCATCCTACGAGCAGTACTTC.

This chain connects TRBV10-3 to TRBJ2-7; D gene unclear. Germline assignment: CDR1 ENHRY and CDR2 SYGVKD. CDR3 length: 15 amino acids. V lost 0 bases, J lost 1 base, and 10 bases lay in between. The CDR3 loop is CAISESPEASYEQYF. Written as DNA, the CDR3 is TGTGCCATCAGTGAGTCCCCCGAAGCGTCCTACGAGCAGTACTTC.

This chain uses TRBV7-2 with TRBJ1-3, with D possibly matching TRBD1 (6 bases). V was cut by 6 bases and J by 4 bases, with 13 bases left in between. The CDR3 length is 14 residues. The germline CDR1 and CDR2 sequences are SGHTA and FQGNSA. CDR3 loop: CASRGNRAGNTIYF. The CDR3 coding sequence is TGTGCCAGCAGGGGAAACAGGGCGGGAAACACCATATATTTT.

CDR3 amino acids: CASSIRQESGGYTF. The CDR3 DNA follows: TGCGCCAGCAGCATAAGACAGGAAAGCGGTGGCTACACCTTC. This chain links TRBV5-1 with TRBJ1-2; perhaps TRBD1 as D (6 bases). Germline V gene lookup returns CDR1 SGHRS and CDR2 YFSETQ. Deletions cut 4 bases from V and 7 bases from J, with 17 bases between. The CDR3 runs to 14 residues.

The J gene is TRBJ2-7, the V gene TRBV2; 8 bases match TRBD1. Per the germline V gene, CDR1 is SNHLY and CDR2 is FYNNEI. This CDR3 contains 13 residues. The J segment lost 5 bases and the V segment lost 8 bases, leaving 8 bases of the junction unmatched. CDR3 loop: CASLGDRLHEQYF. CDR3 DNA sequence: TGTGCCAGCCTGGGGGACAGGTTACACGAGCAGTACTTC. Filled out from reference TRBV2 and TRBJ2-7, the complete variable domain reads EPEVTQTPSHQVTQMGQEVILRCVPISNHLYFYWYRQILGQKVEFLVSFYNNEISEKSEIFDDQFSVERPDGSNFTLKIRSTKLEDSAMYFCASLGDRLHEQYFGPGTRLTVT.

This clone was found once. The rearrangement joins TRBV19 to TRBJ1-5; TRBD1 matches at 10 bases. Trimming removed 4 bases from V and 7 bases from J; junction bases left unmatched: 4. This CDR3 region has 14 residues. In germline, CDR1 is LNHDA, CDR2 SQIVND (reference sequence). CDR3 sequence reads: CASSKGQGQQPQHF. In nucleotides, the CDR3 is TGTGCCAGTAGTAAGGGACAGGGGCAACAGCCCCAGCATTTT.

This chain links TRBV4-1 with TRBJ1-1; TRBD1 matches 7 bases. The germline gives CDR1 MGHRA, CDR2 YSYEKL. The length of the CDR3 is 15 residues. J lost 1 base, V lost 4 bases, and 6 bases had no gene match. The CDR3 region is CASSPFQGGNTEAFF. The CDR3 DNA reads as TGCGCCAGCAGCCCTTTCCAGGGGGGGAACACTGAAGCTTTCTTT.

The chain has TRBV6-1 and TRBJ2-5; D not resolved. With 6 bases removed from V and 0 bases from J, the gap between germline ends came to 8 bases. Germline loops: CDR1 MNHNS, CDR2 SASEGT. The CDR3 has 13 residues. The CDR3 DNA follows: TGTGCCAGCAGCCTTGAGTACCAAGAGACCCAGTACTTC. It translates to CASSLEYQETQYF.

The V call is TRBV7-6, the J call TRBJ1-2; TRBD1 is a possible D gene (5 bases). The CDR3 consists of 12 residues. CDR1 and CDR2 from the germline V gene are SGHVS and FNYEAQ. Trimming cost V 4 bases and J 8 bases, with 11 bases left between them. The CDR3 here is CASSSGYGGYTF. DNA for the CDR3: TGTGCCAGCAGCTCAGGGTATGGGGGCTACACCTTC.

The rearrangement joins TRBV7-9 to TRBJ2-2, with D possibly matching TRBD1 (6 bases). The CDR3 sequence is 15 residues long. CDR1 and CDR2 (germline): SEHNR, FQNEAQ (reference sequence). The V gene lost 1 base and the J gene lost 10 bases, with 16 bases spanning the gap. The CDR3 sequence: CASSLGQGNSMELFF. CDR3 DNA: TGTGCCAGCAGCTTAGGCCAGGGGAATTCGATGGAGCTGTTTTTT.

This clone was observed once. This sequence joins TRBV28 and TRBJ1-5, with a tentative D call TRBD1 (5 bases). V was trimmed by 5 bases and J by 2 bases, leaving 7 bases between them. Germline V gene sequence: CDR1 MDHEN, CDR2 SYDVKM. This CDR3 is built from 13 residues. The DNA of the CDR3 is TGTGCCAGCAGTGCCAGGGGCAATCAGCCCCAGCATTTT. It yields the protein CASSARGNQPQHF.

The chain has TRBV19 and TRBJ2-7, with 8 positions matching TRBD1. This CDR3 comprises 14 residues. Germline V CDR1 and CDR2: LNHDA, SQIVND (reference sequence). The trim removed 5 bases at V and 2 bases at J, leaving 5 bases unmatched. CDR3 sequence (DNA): TGTGCCAGTAGTTTCCGGGACAGGCCCTACGAGCAGTACTTC. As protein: CASSFRDRPYEQYF. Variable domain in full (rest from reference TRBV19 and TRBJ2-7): DGGITQSPKYLFRKEGQNVTLSCEQNLNHDAMYWYRQDPGQGLRLIYYSQIVNDFQKGDIAEGYSVSREKKESFPLTVTSAQKNPTAFYLCASSFRDRPYEQYFGPGTRLTVT.

DNA of the CDR3: TGTGCCAGCACGACAGCGGGGGGTCACAATGAGCAGTTCTTC. It is translated as CASTTAGGHNEQFF. The V gene is TRBV9, the J gene TRBJ2-1, with 9 bases that match TRBD2. The CDR3 consists of 14 residues. Per the germline V gene, CDR1 is SGDLS and CDR2 is YYNGEE. V trimming: 6 bases; J trimming: 5 bases; junction bases outside the gene matches: 6.

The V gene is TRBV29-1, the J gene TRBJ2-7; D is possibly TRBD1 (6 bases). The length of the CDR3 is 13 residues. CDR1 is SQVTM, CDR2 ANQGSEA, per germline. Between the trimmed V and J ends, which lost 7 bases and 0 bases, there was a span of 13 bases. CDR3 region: CSARTVVSYEQYF. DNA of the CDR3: TGCAGCGCCCGGACAGTTGTCTCCTACGAGCAGTACTTC.

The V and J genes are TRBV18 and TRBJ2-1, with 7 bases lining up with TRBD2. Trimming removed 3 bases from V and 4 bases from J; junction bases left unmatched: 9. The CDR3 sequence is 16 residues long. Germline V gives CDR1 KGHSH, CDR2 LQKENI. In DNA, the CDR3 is TGTGCCAGCTCACCCCTAGGCGGGAGCTCGTACAATGAGCAGTTCTTC. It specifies CASSPLGGSSYNEQFF.

The CDR3 protein is CASSVQGARTDTQYF. The CDR3 bases are TGCGCCAGCAGCGTACAGGGGGCGCGAACAGATACGCAGTATTTT. The chain uses TRBV5-1 and TRBJ2-3; 9 bases match TRBD1. Germline CDR1 reads SGHRS; CDR2 reads YFSETQ. The J segment lost 3 bases and the V segment lost 4 bases, leaving 6 bases of the junction unmatched. This CDR3 comprises 15 residues.

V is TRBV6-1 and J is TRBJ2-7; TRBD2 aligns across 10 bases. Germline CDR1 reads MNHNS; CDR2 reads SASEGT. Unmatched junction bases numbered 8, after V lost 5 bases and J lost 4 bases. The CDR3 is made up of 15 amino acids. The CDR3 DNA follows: TGTGCCAGCAGTTTCGAAGCGGGAGGGCCTTACGAGCAGTACTTC. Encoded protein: CASSFEAGGPYEQYF.